This TCR beta chain was recovered during a study of blood T cells in healthy people across ages. It was with a sample-barcoded 5' primer and a J-beta primer mix that a second PCR of roughly 6 to 12 cycles was run. TCRdb fed the 5' RACE reads into MiXCR, producing one record per CDR3 protein. The sample holds 800,000 to 950,000 distinct CDR3 sequences; about 29% are singletons and the top ten take roughly 10%. The germline gives CDR1 MNHEY, CDR2 SVGAGI. The CDR3 spans 15 residues. V gave up 2 bases and J gave up 4 bases; unmatched junction bases: 6. The data were also submitted as part of a second study, on T cells of mothers and their children.

Sequenced material: blood. The sequence was obtained from a woman in her forties in good health. This chain joins TRBV6-5 and TRBJ1-1; 8 bases map to TRBD1. The CDR3 here is CASSYGQGASTEAFF. The CDR3 coding sequence is TGTGCCAGCAGTTACGGGCAGGGGGCAAGCACTGAAGCTTTCTTT.